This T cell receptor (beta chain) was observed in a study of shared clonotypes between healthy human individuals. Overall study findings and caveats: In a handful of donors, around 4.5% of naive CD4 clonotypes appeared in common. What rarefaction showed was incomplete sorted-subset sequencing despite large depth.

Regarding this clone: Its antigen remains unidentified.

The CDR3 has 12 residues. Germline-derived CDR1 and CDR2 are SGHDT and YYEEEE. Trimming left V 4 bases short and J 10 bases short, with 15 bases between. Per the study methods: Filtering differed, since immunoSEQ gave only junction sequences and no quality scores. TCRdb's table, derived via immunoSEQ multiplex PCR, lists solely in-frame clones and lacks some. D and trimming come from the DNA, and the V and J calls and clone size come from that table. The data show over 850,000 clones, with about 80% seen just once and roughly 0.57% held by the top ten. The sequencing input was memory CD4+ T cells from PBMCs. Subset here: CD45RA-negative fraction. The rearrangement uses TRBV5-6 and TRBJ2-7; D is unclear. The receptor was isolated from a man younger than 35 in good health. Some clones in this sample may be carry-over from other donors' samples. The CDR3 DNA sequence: TGTGCCAGCAGCGCCCCATCTAGTAGCCAGTACTTC. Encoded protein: CASSAPSSSQYF.